Below, 5 T cell receptor beta chains from the same sample are listed, as sequenced in a study of cytomegalovirus exposure and HLA in healthy donors. Primers for the PCR totalled 60 Vbeta and 13 Jbeta. This table comes from immunoSEQ multiplex PCR, and its TCRdb copy is limited to in-frame clones, with some not included. The table shows about 170,000 clones, with 82% occurring only once. The sequenced material came from PBMCs. The receptors were sampled from a male donor in good health and CMV-seronegative.

The rearrangement uses TRBV10-3 and TRBJ2-3; 9 positions agree with TRBD2. After removal of 8 bases from V and 4 bases from J, the junction contained 4 bases not matched to a gene. CDR1 is ENHRY, CDR2 SYGVKD, per germline. CDR3 length: 13 residues. This chain's CDR3 is CAIRTSVADTQYF. CDR3 nucleotides: TGTGCCATCCGGACTAGCGTAGCAGATACGCAGTATTTT.

A note on this clone: The junction shows a germline mismatch at one end, possibly a read error. The rearrangement joins TRBV7-9 to TRBJ2-7, with 7 bases lining up with TRBD2. Germline CDR1 reads SEHNR; CDR2 reads FQNEAQ (reference sequence). This CDR3 region has 16 residues. The CDR3 here is CSSSSDSGGPPYEQYF. The CDR3, as DNA: TGTTCCAGCAGCTCAGACTCGGGAGGACCCCCCTACGAGCAGTACTTC.

V gene TRBV7-2 combines with J gene TRBJ2-1, with D possibly being TRBD2 (6 bases). V lost 4 bases and J 5 bases, leaving 15 bases between the germline ends. The CDR3 consists of 15 residues. CDR1 and CDR2 (germline): SGHTA, FQGNSA. The chain's CDR3 is CASSSWVGGNNEQFF. The DNA for the CDR3 is TGTGCCAGCAGCTCCTGGGTGGGGGGAAACAATGAGCAGTTCTTC. Together with reference TRBV7-2 and TRBJ2-1, the CDR3 gives the full variable domain: GAGVSQSPSNKVTEKGKDVELRCDPISGHTALYWYRQSLGQGLEFLIYFQGNSAPDKSGLPSDRFSAERTGGSVSTLTIQRTQQEDSAVYLCASSSWVGGNNEQFFGPGTRLTVL.

The chain has TRBV7-2 and TRBJ1-2, with D possibly TRBD1 on 5 matching bases. The CDR3 is 13 amino acids. The germline V and J ends were trimmed by 1 base and 12 bases, with 15 bases remaining between them. Germline V gene sequence: CDR1 SGHTA, CDR2 FQGNSA. Here the CDR3 reads CASSLVGGDENTF. CDR3 sequence (DNA): TGTGCCAGCAGCTTAGTTGGGGGGGATGAGAACACCTTC.

This chain connects TRBV6-1 to TRBJ1-1; 7 nucleotides match TRBD1. V dropped 4 bases and J dropped 8; count of bases not matched to a gene: 7. The length of the CDR3 is 13 residues. Germline values: CDR1 MNHNS, CDR2 SASEGT. As DNA, the CDR3 is TGTGCCAGCAGTGCCTTGACAGGGACCGAAGCTTTCTTT. It is translated as CASSALTGTEAFF.